The TCR beta chain under discussion was sequenced for a study of blood T cell repertoires in COVID-19. Study-wide background: Donors in the United States, Italy and Spain gave samples during acute or convalescent COVID-19.

V lost 5 bases to trimming and J lost 4 bases; unmatched junction nucleotides: 4. The CDR3 extends over 14 amino acids. Germline-derived CDR1 and CDR2 are LNHNV and YYDKDF (reference sequence). Method: immunoSEQ multiplex PCR; TCRdb's copy keeps in-frame clones and lacks some. The sample yields tens of thousands of clones, roughly nine tenths seen once. The sample comprised peripheral blood. The V gene is TRBV15, the J gene TRBJ2-3; TRBD1 agrees at 9 bases. The TCR was taken from a man aged 40-50 years with COVID-19, enrolled during active disease. This CDR3 is CATSPRQGADTQYF. For the CDR3, the DNA is TGTGCCACCAGCCCCCGACAGGGGGCAGATACGCAGTATTTT.